This TCR beta chain was sequenced during a study of T cells in Graves' hyperthyroidism and ophthalmopathy. The table lists this clonotype with a few counts. RNA transcripts gave rise to amplified TCR beta CDR3 regions. The primer set for the first-round RT-PCR of the TCR CDR3 was HTBI. MiXCR was run by TCRdb on the multiplex PCR reads, yielding one entry per CDR3 protein. The sample records 300,000 to 500,000 distinct CDR3 sequences, 14% to 15% being singletons. This CDR3 contains 14 residues. CDR1 and CDR2 (germline): MDHEN, SYDVKM. V was cut by 8 bases and J by 7 bases, with 17 bases left in between.

The sample taken for sequencing was blood. This TCR was sampled from a woman in her twenties or thirties with Graves' hyperthyroidism. This rearrangement joins TRBV28 to TRBJ1-4; D might be TRBD1 (5 bases). The CDR3 sequence: CASCYRGTVEKLFF. CDR3 in DNA: TGTGCCAGCTGCTACCGGGGCACCGTTGAAAAACTGTTTTTT.